Included here is one T cell receptor beta chain sequence, with context. No antigen is known for it. The data originate from a study of cytomegalovirus exposure and HLA in healthy donors. Use of 60 Vbeta and 13 Jbeta primers characterized the PCR. Assay used: immunoSEQ multiplex PCR; TCRdb lists only in-frame clones, some missing. The profile shows about 170,000 clones, roughly 79% of them singletons. General observations from the study: Fewer N-insertions (relative to the approximately 700-donor mean) were reportedly seen in an Asian-associated ancestry cluster in a later analysis. Association with HLA alleles at 0.05 false discovery rate was found for 15,000 or so TCR beta sequences in a later analysis. The availability of immune exposure information extended only to CMV serostatus. TCR beta chains associated with HLA were, in a later analysis, more clonally expanded than equally common others.

This CDR3 is built from 18 residues. Germline V CDR1 and CDR2: SGHVS, FQNEAQ. Losses at the gene ends were 3 bases for V and 3 bases for J; bases not matched to a gene: 12. The genes are TRBV7-8 and TRBJ1-2; 11 bases map to TRBD1. Sequenced input: PBMCs. The receptor was isolated from a young woman in good health and CMV-seropositive. Here the CDR3 DNA reads TGTGCCAGCAGCTTTGGGGGACAGGGGGGAGTCCGGTACTATGGCTACACCTTC. Translating it yields CASSFGGQGGVRYYGYTF.